What follows are 20 T cell receptor beta chains derived from one specimen sequenced in a study of post-analysis software for immune sequencing data. General observations from the study: Among roughly 5 TRBV segments more frequent in patients than controls were TRBV5-6, TRBV5-1 and TRBV20-1.

Included in the TCR beta cDNA libraries were unique molecular identifiers. In TCRdb, the PCR reads were re-called with MiXCR into one record per CDR3 protein. The table includes 450,000 to 700,000 distinct CDR3 sequences, roughly two fifths detected once. Antigens of these TCRs are unknown. Sequencing was performed on blood. The source of these receptors is a girl aged 5-17 years with multiple sclerosis.

V and J are TRBV29-1 and TRBJ2-1; D is uncertain. Trimming removed 4 bases at V and 0 bases at J, with 7 bases between. The CDR3 is 13 residues long. Germline assignment: CDR1 SQVTM and CDR2 ANQGSEA. Written as DNA, the CDR3 is TGCAGCGTTGGGAGAAACTCCTACAATGAGCAGTTCTTC. Translating it yields CSVGRNSYNEQFF.

J is TRBJ1-5 and V is TRBV12-3 or TRBV12-4; D may be TRBD1 (6 bases). Trimming left V 6 bases short and J 0 bases short, with 15 bases between. The CDR3 covers 16 residues. In nucleotides, the CDR3 is TGTGCCAGCAGGTCGGGGGGCCGCGCTAGCAATCAGCCCCAGCATTTT. The encoded protein is CASRSGGRASNQPQHF.

This clonotype was detected a few times. This sequence joins TRBV20-1 and TRBJ2-7; 12 nucleotides align to TRBD2. The ends lost 6 bases at V and 7 bases at J; junction bases unmatched: 13. The CDR3 is made up of 15 amino acids. Germline CDR1 and CDR2: DFQATT and SNEGSKA (reference sequence). CDR3 amino acids: CSAKPLTSGRWEQYF. CDR3 in DNA: TGCAGTGCCAAACCCCTGACTAGCGGGAGATGGGAGCAGTACTTC.

The CDR3 is CASTLAGTGPTQYF. In nucleotides, the CDR3 is TGTGCCAGCACTCTAGCCGGGACAGGGCCGACCCAGTACTTC. The rearrangement uses TRBV12-3 or TRBV12-4 and TRBJ2-5; 9 bases map to TRBD1. This CDR3 comprises 14 residues. V lost 7 bases to trimming and J lost 7 bases; unmatched junction nucleotides: 10.

This clonotype was seen a handful of times. The chain uses TRBV5-1 and TRBJ2-1; 8 bases are a match to TRBD2. The junction had 9 bases not matched to a gene; V was cut back by 0 bases and J by 4 bases. The CDR3 sequence is 17 residues long. CDR1 is SGHRS and CDR2 is YFSETQ in the germline V gene. Written as DNA, the CDR3 is TGCGCCAGCAGCTTGGGGGGAAAGCGGGAGCTATACAATGAGCAGTTCTTC. Translating it yields CASSLGGKRELYNEQFF. The whole variable domain, remainder taken from reference TRBV5-1 and TRBJ2-1, is KAGVTQTPRYLIKTRGQQVTLSCSPISGHRSVSWYQQTPGQGLQFLFEYFSETQRNKGNFPGRFSGRQFSNSRSEMNVSTLELGDSALYLCASSLGGKRELYNEQFFGPGTRLTVL.

The rearrangement links TRBV3-1 to TRBJ2-7; D possibly corresponds to TRBD1 (7 bases). Trimming cost V 6 bases and J 6 bases, with 12 bases left between them. CDR1 is LGHDT and CDR2 is YNNKEL in the germline V gene (reference sequence). This CDR3 has 12 residues. Here the CDR3 DNA reads TGTGCCAGCAGTCGACAGGGAGGCGAGCAGTACTTC. Its protein product is CASSRQGGEQYF.

This chain joins TRBV4-1 and TRBJ1-2; TRBD1 agrees at 9 bases. The CDR3 is 15 amino acids. The V and J ends lost 3 bases and 7 bases, in that order; junction bases with no gene match: 9. CDR1 is MGHRA and CDR2 is YSYEKL in the germline V gene. The CDR3 spells CASSQGGGTGTGYTF. The CDR3, as DNA: TGCGCCAGCAGCCAGGGGGGAGGGACAGGGACTGGCTACACCTTC.

The sample holds a few counts of this clonotype. The gene calls are TRBV6-6 and TRBJ2-5, with TRBD1 matching over 8 bases. TRBJ2-7 matches the DNA end more closely, so the J call is doubtful. The V gene's germline CDR1 is MNHNY and CDR2 SVGAGI (reference sequence). CDR3 length: 15 amino acids. This chain's CDR3 is CASSYTQGDWDEQYF. The CDR3 DNA is TGTGCCAGCAGTTACACACAGGGGGATTGGGACGAGCAGTACTTC.

This clonotype was detected only a few times. The rearrangement links TRBV7-6 to TRBJ2-1; the D gene could be TRBD1 or TRBD2 (5 bases each). CDR1 and CDR2 from the germline V gene are SGHVS and FNYEAQ. With 5 bases removed from V and 4 bases from J, the gap between germline ends came to 18 bases. This CDR3 contains 16 residues. CDR3 coding DNA: TGTGCCAGCAGCGCATCAGGGAGCAATAGGTACAATGAGCAGTTCTTC. It yields the protein CASSASGSNRYNEQFF.

This clonotype was found a few times. J is TRBJ2-7 and V is TRBV12-3 or TRBV12-4; D may be TRBD2 (5 bases). The CDR3 is 14 amino acids. Trimming removed 4 bases from V and 7 bases from J, with 17 bases in between. This chain's CDR3 is CASSSGDLPREQYF. As DNA, the CDR3 is TGTGCCAGCAGTTCCGGGGATCTTCCCCGGGAGCAGTACTTC.

V is TRBV5-1 and J is TRBJ2-1; TRBD2 aligns across 8 bases. The CDR3 runs to 14 residues. With 1 base clipped from V and 8 bases from J, the junction kept 5 bases outside the gene matches. Germline CDR1 reads SGHRS; CDR2 reads YFSETQ. In DNA, the CDR3 is TGCGCCAGCAGCTTGACGGGGGGGTTGGATGAGCAGTTCTTC. Its translation: CASSLTGGLDEQFF.

With regard to this clonotype: This sequence may be a read error, since a much larger clone differs from it by one base. V and J are TRBV5-6 and TRBJ2-1, with D perhaps given as TRBD1 or TRBD2 (5 bases each). The J call may be wrong; the DNA end is better matched by TRBJ2-7. Per the germline V gene, CDR1 is SGHDT and CDR2 is YYEEEE. The CDR3 is made up of 15 amino acids. In DNA form, the CDR3 reads TGTGCCAGCAGCTTCCGGGACGGATTCTACAATGAGCAGTACTTC. This sequence encodes CASSFRDGFYNEQYF.

In this sample, this clonotype turned up a few times. The chain combines TRBV4-3 with TRBJ2-1; D may match TRBD1 or TRBD2 (6 bases each). This CDR3 comprises 16 residues. CDR1 and CDR2 (germline): LGHNA, YSLEER. The V and J ends lost 0 bases and 2 bases respectively, with 11 bases between them. DNA of the CDR3: TGCGCCAGCAGCCAAGATGAGGGGGGTGCCTACAATGAGCAGTTCTTC. Protein sequence: CASSQDEGGAYNEQFF.

V is TRBV7-9 and J is TRBJ2-5; 9 nucleotides align to TRBD1. V lost 5 bases and J lost 4; bases outside the gene matches: 11. Germline lookup yields CDR1 SEHNR and CDR2 FQNEAQ (reference sequence). The CDR3 loop spans 16 amino acids. The CDR3 loop reads CASSLRTGVGGETQYF. DNA of the CDR3: TGTGCCAGCAGCCTAAGGACAGGGGTGGGCGGAGAGACCCAGTACTTC.

The chain recombines TRBV20-1 with TRBJ2-7; TRBD2 matches 9 bases. J gave up 0 bases and V 6 bases, and 12 bases lay outside the gene matches. The CDR3 totals 16 residues. CDR1 is DFQATT, CDR2 SNEGSKA, per germline (reference sequence). The CDR3 is CSAPIAGVSSSYEQYF. CDR3 coding DNA: TGCAGTGCCCCCATAGCGGGAGTTTCCAGCTCCTACGAGCAGTACTTC.

The V call is TRBV12-3 or TRBV12-4, the J call TRBJ2-4, with 12 bases aligning to TRBD1. V lost 5 bases to trimming and J lost 13 bases; unmatched junction nucleotides: 15. There are 16 residues in the CDR3. For the CDR3, the DNA is TGTGCCAGCAGTCCCGGGACAGGGGGCCCGTCCTACGGGCAGTACTTC. Protein product: CASSPGTGGPSYGQYF.

This sequence joins TRBV21-1 and TRBJ2-7; TRBD1 reflects the table's D call only, with no check against the DNA. TRBV21-1 is listed as a pseudogene. The CDR3 is 17 residues long. The CDR3 sequence: CASSKGAGQGPSYEQYF. The CDR3 DNA sequence: TGTGCCAGCAGCAAGGGCGCCGGACAGGGGCCTTCCTACGAGCAGTACTTC.

In DNA, the CDR3 is TGTGCCAGCAGCTTGTGGCGGCGGGATAAGTCAGATGAGCAGTTCTTC. Residues: CASSLWRRDKSDEQFF. This sequence joins TRBV5-8 and TRBJ2-1, with D tentatively TRBD2 (6 bases). CDR3 length: 16 amino acids. Trimming took 1 base from V and 8 from J, leaving 19 bases between them. The germline gives CDR1 SGHTS, CDR2 YDEGEE.

V gene TRBV12-3 or TRBV12-4 combines with J gene TRBJ2-3, with 7 bases that match TRBD1. V shed 6 bases, J shed 5 bases, and the junction held 11 bases outside the gene matches. The CDR3 spans 15 residues. The CDR3 DNA sequence: TGTGCCAGCAGACCCACAGGGGTAAAGGGAGATACGCAGTATTTT. This translates into CASRPTGVKGDTQYF.

The chain is built from TRBV11-2 and TRBJ2-3; 7 positions agree with TRBD2. J gave up 2 bases and V 5 bases, and 16 bases lay outside the gene matches. The CDR3 length is 18 residues. The germline CDR1 and CDR2 sequences are SGHAT and FQNNGV. The chain's CDR3 is CASSKWGRREKSTDTQYF. The DNA for the CDR3 is TGTGCCAGCAGCAAGTGGGGACGGCGGGAGAAATCCACAGATACGCAGTATTTT.